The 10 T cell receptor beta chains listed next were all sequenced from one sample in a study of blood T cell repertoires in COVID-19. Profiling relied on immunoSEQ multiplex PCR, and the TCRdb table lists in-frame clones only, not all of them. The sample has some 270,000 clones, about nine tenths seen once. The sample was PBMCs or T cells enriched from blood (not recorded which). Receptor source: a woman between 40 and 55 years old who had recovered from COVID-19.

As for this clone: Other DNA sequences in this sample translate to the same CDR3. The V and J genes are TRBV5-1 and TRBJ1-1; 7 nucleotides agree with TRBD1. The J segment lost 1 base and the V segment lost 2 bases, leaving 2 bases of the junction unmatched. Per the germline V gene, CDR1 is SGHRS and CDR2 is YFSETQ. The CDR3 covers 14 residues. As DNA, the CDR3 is TGCGCCAGCAGCTTCGGGGACAGGAACACTGAAGCTTTCTTT. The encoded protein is CASSFGDRNTEAFF.

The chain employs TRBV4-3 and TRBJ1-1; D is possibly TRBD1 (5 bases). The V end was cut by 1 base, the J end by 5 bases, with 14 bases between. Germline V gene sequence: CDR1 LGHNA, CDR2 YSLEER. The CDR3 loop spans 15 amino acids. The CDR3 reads CASSQGAGLRTEAFF. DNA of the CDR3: TGCGCCAGCAGCCAAGGGGCAGGGTTACGGACTGAAGCTTTCTTT.

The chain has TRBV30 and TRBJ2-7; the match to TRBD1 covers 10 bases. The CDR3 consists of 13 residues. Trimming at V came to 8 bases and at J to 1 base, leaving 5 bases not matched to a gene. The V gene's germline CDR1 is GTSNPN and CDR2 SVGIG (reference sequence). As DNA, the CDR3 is TGTGCCGGAGACAGGGGGCGATCCTACGAGCAGTACTTC. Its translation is CAGDRGRSYEQYF.

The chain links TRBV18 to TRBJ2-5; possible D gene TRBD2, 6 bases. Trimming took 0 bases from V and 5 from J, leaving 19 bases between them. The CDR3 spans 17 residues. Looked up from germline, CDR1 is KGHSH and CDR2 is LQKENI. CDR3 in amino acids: CASSPPTAGDYGETQYF. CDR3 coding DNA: TGTGCCAGCTCACCACCCACAGCGGGCGATTACGGGGAGACCCAGTACTTC.

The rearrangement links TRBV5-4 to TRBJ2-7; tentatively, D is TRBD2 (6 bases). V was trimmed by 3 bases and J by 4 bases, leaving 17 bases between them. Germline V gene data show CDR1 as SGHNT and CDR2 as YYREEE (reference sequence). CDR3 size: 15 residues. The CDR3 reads CASSWTGRGGYEQYF. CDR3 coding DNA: TGTGCCAGCAGCTGGACCGGTAGAGGAGGGTACGAGCAGTACTTC. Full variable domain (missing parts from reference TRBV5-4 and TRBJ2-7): ETGVTQSPTHLIKTRGQQVTLRCSSQSGHNTVSWYQQALGQGPQFIFQYYREEENGRGNFPPRFSGLQFPNYSSELNVNALELDDSALYLCASSWTGRGGYEQYFGPGTRLTVT.

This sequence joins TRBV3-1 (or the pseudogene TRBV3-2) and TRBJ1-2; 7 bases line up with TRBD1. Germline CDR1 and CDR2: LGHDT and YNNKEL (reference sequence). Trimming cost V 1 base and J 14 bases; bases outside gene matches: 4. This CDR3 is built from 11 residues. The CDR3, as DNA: TGTGCCAGCAGCCAAGCAGGGGGGTGTACCTTC. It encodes CASSQAGGCTF.

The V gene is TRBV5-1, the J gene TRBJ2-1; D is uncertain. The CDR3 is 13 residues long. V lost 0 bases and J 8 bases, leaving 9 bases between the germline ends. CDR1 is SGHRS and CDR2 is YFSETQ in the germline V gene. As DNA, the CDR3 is TGCGCCAGCAGCTTGGGGCTAGTCGATGAGCAGTTCTTC. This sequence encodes CASSLGLVDEQFF.

CDR3 region: CASSLVGTGLSEAFF. Written as DNA, the CDR3 is TGTGCCAGCAGCTTAGTTGGGACAGGGTTGTCTGAAGCTTTCTTT. The chain joins TRBV7-9 to TRBJ1-1; 9 bases are a match to TRBD1. The CDR3 consists of 15 residues. Unmatched junction bases numbered 6, after V lost 1 base and J lost 6 bases. The germline CDR1 and CDR2 sequences are SEHNR and FQNEAQ (reference sequence).

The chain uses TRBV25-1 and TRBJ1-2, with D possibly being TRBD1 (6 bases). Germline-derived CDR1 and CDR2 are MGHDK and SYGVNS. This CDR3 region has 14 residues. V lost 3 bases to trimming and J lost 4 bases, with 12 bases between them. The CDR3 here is CASSDPGRGYGYTF. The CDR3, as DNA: TGTGCCAGCAGTGATCCCGGCAGGGGCTATGGCTACACCTTC.

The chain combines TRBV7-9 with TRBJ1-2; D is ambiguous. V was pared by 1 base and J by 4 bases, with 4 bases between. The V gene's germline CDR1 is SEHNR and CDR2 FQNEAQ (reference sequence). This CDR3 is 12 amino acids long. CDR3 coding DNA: TGTGCCAGCAGCTTAGTTCGCTATGGCTACACCTTC. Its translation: CASSLVRYGYTF.